This TCR beta chain was sequenced during a study of shared clonotypes between healthy human individuals. This clone was seen at least ten times. In the original analysis: Filtering differed since immunoSEQ provided only junctions, with no quality scores. The repertoire was sequenced with immunoSEQ multiplex PCR; TCRdb's copy has only in-frame clones and lacks some. From that table come the V and J calls and clone size; the DNA was used to work out D and trimming. Of fewer than 650,000 clones in the sample, 76% were seen once. Genomic DNA for unsorted samples, which was extracted with the QIAamp DNA Blood Mini kit, came from approximately 90 million PBMCs. CDR1 MNHNS and CDR2 SASEGT come from the germline V gene. V dropped 4 bases and J dropped 3 bases, with 13 bases sitting between them. This CDR3 spans 15 amino acids.

V usage is TRBV6-1 and J usage is TRBJ2-4; D tentatively reads TRBD1 or TRBD2 (5 bases each). The sample consisted of PBMCs. This receptor was obtained from a woman between 40 and 55 years old in good health. Some clones in this sample may be carry-over from other donors' samples. CDR3 nucleotide sequence: TGTGCCAGCAGTGCCTGGGATGGGGGCAAAAACATTCAGTACTTC. This codes for CASSAWDGGKNIQYF.